The 22 T cell receptor beta chains below all came from one sample that was sequenced in a study of T cells in Graves' hyperthyroidism and ophthalmopathy. Template material for amplifying TCR beta CDR3 regions consisted of RNA transcripts. The primer set for the first-round RT-PCR of the TCR CDR3 was HTBI. TCRdb reanalysed the multiplex PCR reads using MiXCR and keeps one entry per CDR3 protein. The sample yields over 400,000 distinct CDR3 sequences, roughly 14% seen once. The specimen was blood. The receptors shown here come from a man younger than 35 with Graves' ophthalmopathy.

The V call is TRBV7-8, the J call TRBJ1-5; no clear D. Trimming took 1 base from V and 7 from J, leaving 5 bases between them. From germline, CDR1 is SGHVS and CDR2 FQNEAQ. This CDR3 region has 12 residues. CDR3 loop: CASSLVFQPQHF. The CDR3 coding sequence is TGTGCCAGCAGCTTAGTTTTCCAGCCCCAGCATTTT. Full variable domain (missing parts from reference TRBV7-8 and TRBJ1-5): GAGVSQSPRYKVAKRGQDVALRCDPISGHVSLFWYQQALGQGPEFLTYFQNEAQLDKSGLPSDRFFAERPEGSVSTLKIQRTQQEDSAVYLCASSLVFQPQHFGDGTRLSIL.

Note on this clonotype: This may be a read error, as it is one base from a much larger clone. The rearrangement joins TRBV7-9 to TRBJ1-2; D gene ambiguous. CDR1 is SEHNR and CDR2 is FQNEAQ in the germline V gene (reference sequence). This CDR3 contains 15 residues. The CDR3 sequence: CASSSQQSYDYGCTF. Written as DNA, the CDR3 is TGTGCCAGCAGTAGCCAACAATCCTACGACTATGGCTGCACCTTC. Filled out from reference TRBV7-9 and TRBJ1-2, the complete variable domain reads DTGVSQNPRHKITKRGQNVTFRCDPISEHNRLYWYRQTLGQGPEFLTYFQNEAQLEKSRLLSDRFSAERPKGSFSTLEIQRTEQGDSAMYLCASSSQQSYDYGCTFGSGTRLTVV.

This clonotype was counted many times. Here the CDR3 DNA reads TGTGCCAGCAGTGGGGGCGTGAACTATGGCTACACCTTC. Translation: CASSGGVNYGYTF. The chain joins TRBV2 to TRBJ1-2, with D perhaps matching TRBD1 (5 bases). CDR1 and CDR2 from the germline V gene are SNHLY and FYNNEI. V lost 4 bases to trimming and J lost 2 bases, with 8 bases between them. This CDR3 is built from 13 residues.

Ten or more counts support this clonotype. V is TRBV18 and J is TRBJ1-2; the D gene is possibly TRBD1 (5 bases). Deletions cut 1 base from V and 3 bases from J, with 9 bases between. The CDR3 totals 14 residues. The germline V gene encodes CDR1 KGHSH and CDR2 LQKENI. CDR3 loop: CASSPQGLYYGYTF. The CDR3 DNA follows: TGTGCCAGCTCACCACAGGGACTTTACTATGGCTACACCTTC.

This clonotype has a count of ten or more. This sequence joins TRBV20-1 and TRBJ2-3; tentatively, D is TRBD1 (6 bases). The length of the CDR3 is 14 residues. Germline V lookup: CDR1 DFQATT, CDR2 SNEGSKA (reference sequence). The V and J ends lost 2 bases and 4 bases respectively, with 13 bases between them. The CDR3 spells CSARPQGGADTQYF. For the CDR3, the DNA is TGCAGTGCTAGACCGCAAGGGGGTGCAGATACGCAGTATTTT.

This clonotype was seen repeatedly, ten times or more. The rearrangement joins TRBV2 to TRBJ2-5; 7 bases fit TRBD2. The junction had 1 base not matched to a gene; V was cut back by 1 base and J by 5 bases. This CDR3 has 13 residues. Germline-derived CDR1 and CDR2 are SNHLY and FYNNEI. CDR3 protein: CASSEGGSETQYF. The CDR3 DNA reads as TGTGCCAGCAGTGAAGGCGGGAGTGAGACCCAGTACTTC.

In the case of this clonotype: Being one base from a much bigger clone, this may be a read error. Because the CDR3 is missing its conserved closing phenylalanine or tryptophan, this is likely a read error. This chain connects TRBV27 to TRBJ1-2; 7 bases map to TRBD1. The germline V gene encodes CDR1 MNHEY and CDR2 SMNVEV (reference sequence). The junction had 9 bases not matched to a gene; V was cut back by 6 bases and J by 5 bases. The length of the CDR3 is 14 residues. The CDR3 reads CASRSEGTVYGYTL. As DNA, the CDR3 is TGTGCCAGCAGAAGCGAAGGGACAGTTTATGGCTACACCCTC.

This clonotype was observed many times. The chain combines TRBV5-1 with TRBJ2-5; a weak D match, TRBD1 (5 bases). V was pared by 0 bases and J by 1 base, with 10 bases between. Germline V gene sequence: CDR1 SGHRS, CDR2 YFSETQ. CDR3 length: 15 amino acids. The CDR3 DNA follows: TGCGCCAGCAGCTTGGCCGTCGACAGCCAAGAGACCCAGTACTTC. Its protein is CASSLAVDSQETQYF.

This chain joins TRBV6-1 and TRBJ2-1; 9 bases line up with TRBD2. With 8 bases clipped from V and 9 bases from J, the junction kept 14 bases outside the gene matches. Germline CDR1 and CDR2: MNHNS and SASEGT. This CDR3 comprises 15 residues. For the CDR3, the DNA is TGTGCCAGCTCGATTGCGGGAGGGCCAAACAGTGAGCAGTTCTTC. Its translation is CASSIAGGPNSEQFF.

With respect to this clonotype: With a much larger clone just one base away, this may be a read error. The chain employs TRBV24-1 and TRBJ2-1, with TRBD2 matching over 12 bases. Germline assignment: CDR1 KGHDR and CDR2 SFDVKD. This CDR3 comprises 16 residues. This CDR3 is CATSDLRLAGVNKQFF. CDR3 coding DNA: TGTGCCACCAGTGATTTAAGACTAGCGGGAGTCAATAAGCAGTTCTTC.

The chain uses TRBV27 and TRBJ2-7; the match to TRBD1 covers 10 bases. Germline trimming cut 5 bases from V and 5 bases from J; bases unmatched to any gene: 6. Per germline, CDR1 MNHEY and CDR2 SMNVEV (reference sequence). The CDR3 is 14 amino acids. CDR3: CASSPGQGIHEQYF. CDR3 DNA: TGTGCCAGCAGTCCGGGACAGGGGATCCACGAGCAGTACTTC.

Only a few counts were recorded for this clonotype. This sequence joins TRBV12-5 and TRBJ1-1; perhaps TRBD1 as D (6 bases). Per germline, CDR1 LGHNT and CDR2 FRNRAP. Trimming shortened V by 4 bases and J by 7 bases, and 22 bases separated the two germline ends. The CDR3 has 16 residues. The CDR3 is CASGWGRRAGEGEAFF. The CDR3, as DNA: TGTGCTAGTGGTTGGGGTCGACGGGCAGGGGAGGGTGAAGCTTTCTTT. Combining the CDR3 with reference TRBV12-5 and TRBJ1-1 gives the whole variable domain DARVTQTPRHKVTEMGQEVTMRCQPILGHNTVFWYRQTMMQGLELLAYFRNRAPLDDSGMPKDRFSAEMPDATLATLKIQPSEPRDSAVYFCASGWGRRAGEGEAFFGQGTRLTVV.

This clonotype was counted at least ten times. The V call is TRBV7-3, the J call TRBJ2-3; D is possibly TRBD1 (5 bases). CDR3 length: 15 amino acids. Germline V CDR1 and CDR2: SGHTA, FQGTGA. V gave up 5 bases and J gave up 5 bases, with 17 bases separating them. The CDR3: CASSNHRTTGDTQYF. The CDR3 DNA reads TGTGCCAGCAGCAATCACAGGACCACAGGAGATACGCAGTATTTT.

This clonotype was picked up many times. The V gene is TRBV7-6, the J gene TRBJ2-7; D not certain. Germline V gene lookup returns CDR1 SGHVS and CDR2 FNYEAQ. CDR3 length: 12 residues. The V gene lost 4 bases and the J gene lost 2 bases, with 6 bases spanning the gap. The CDR3 here is CASSSKAYEQYF. Here the CDR3 DNA reads TGTGCCAGCAGCTCTAAAGCCTACGAGCAGTACTTC.

This clonotype was detected only a few times. The chain is built from TRBV3-1 and TRBJ2-1; 7 bases fit TRBD2. This CDR3 has 17 amino acids. V lost 6 bases to trimming and J lost 0 bases; unmatched junction nucleotides: 11. CDR1 and CDR2 from the germline V gene are LGHDT and YNNKEL (reference sequence). CDR3: CASSYALGGSSYNEQFF. The DNA of the CDR3 is TGTGCCAGCAGTTATGCCTTGGGGGGGAGCTCCTACAATGAGCAGTTCTTC.

This clonotype showed up many times. The chain recombines TRBV5-1 with TRBJ2-3, with 8 positions matching TRBD2. This CDR3 spans 15 amino acids. J lost 5 bases, V lost 4 bases, and 9 bases had no gene match. Germline V lookup: CDR1 SGHRS, CDR2 YFSETQ. The CDR3 DNA is TGCGCCAGCAGCCGAGGACTAGCCCTCGAAGATACGCAGTATTTT. This translates into CASSRGLALEDTQYF.

The chain combines TRBV3-1 with TRBJ1-2; the D gene is possibly TRBD1 (5 bases). CDR3 length: 14 residues. V lost 0 bases, J lost 10 bases, and 15 bases lay in between. Per the germline V gene, CDR1 is LGHDT and CDR2 is YNNKEL (reference sequence). The CDR3 DNA is TGTGCCAGCAGCCAAGAGCCGGGGACGCATGACTACACCTTC. The encoded protein is CASSQEPGTHDYTF.

This clonotype was seen ten or more times. This chain uses TRBV12-3 or TRBV12-4 with TRBJ2-1; 9 bases agree with TRBD2. The CDR3 sequence is 14 residues long. Trimming took 2 bases from V and 14 from J; bases not matched to a gene: 10. CDR3 DNA sequence: TGTGCCAGCAGTTTAAGGGGACTAGCACACGTCGAGTTCTTC. As protein: CASSLRGLAHVEFF.

This clonotype has ten or more counts. The CDR3 DNA reads TGTGCCAGCAGTCGGGACAGGGGCGAGGAACAGCCCCAGCATTTT. Translating it yields CASSRDRGEEQPQHF. The chain links TRBV2 to TRBJ1-5; TRBD1 matches 10 bases. After removal of 5 bases from V and 7 bases from J, the junction contained 8 bases not matched to a gene. Germline V gene lookup returns CDR1 SNHLY and CDR2 FYNNEI. The CDR3 is 15 amino acids.

This clonotype was counted many times. The chain employs TRBV20-1 and TRBJ2-4, with TRBD1 identical over 8 bases. This CDR3 comprises 14 residues. Germline CDR1 and CDR2: DFQATT and SNEGSKA (reference sequence). J lost 8 bases, V lost 3 bases, and 9 bases had no gene match. The CDR3 sequence: CSARNWTGKDIQYF. CDR3 bases: TGCAGTGCTAGGAATTGGACAGGGAAGGACATTCAGTACTTC.

This clonotype was counted at least ten times. The chain employs TRBV30 and TRBJ1-1; no firm D call. The CDR3 extends over 11 amino acids. Trimming left V 0 bases short and J 11 bases short, with 10 bases between. In germline, CDR1 is GTSNPN, CDR2 SVGIG (reference sequence). The CDR3 reads CAWSVSGWAFF. For the CDR3, the DNA is TGTGCCTGGAGTGTAAGCGGGTGGGCTTTCTTT.

This clonotype was seen at least ten times. The CDR3 region has the DNA TGTGCCAGCAGGGCCCTCCTTCCGGGAGGGGGGGAGACCCAGTACTTC. The encoded protein is CASRALLPGGGETQYF. The chain couples TRBV7-9 to TRBJ2-5; TRBD2 matches 8 bases. Germline CDR1 and CDR2: SEHNR and FQNEAQ (reference sequence). V lost 6 bases and J lost 5; bases outside the gene matches: 14. CDR3 length equals 16 residues.